This is a list of T cell receptor beta chains from one sample in a study of blood T cell repertoires in COVID-19. Clones were read by immunoSEQ multiplex PCR, and TCRdb kept only the in-frame ones, dropping some. The table lists 120,000 or so clones, over 65% of them singletons. Sequencing was performed on peripheral blood. The receptors derive from a man aged 60-69 years with acute or convalescent COVID-19. Each CDR3 is given with its conserved first and last residue. A D gene is named only where the DNA matches it firmly. Clone size appears in some rows only: once, few, many, or a class for an expanded clone.

D | length | J | size | V | CDR3 | DNA
. | 14 | TRBJ1-2 | . | TRBV6-2/TRBV6-3 | CASSSASPNYGYTF | TGTGCCAGCAGTTCCGCCAGTCCTAACTATGGCTACACCTTC
TRBD2 | 15 | TRBJ2-1 | . | TRBV7-9 | CASRERENPYNEQFF | TGTGCCAGCAGGGAGCGGGAGAATCCCTACAATGAGCAGTTCTTC
. | 16 | TRBJ1-2 | . | TRBV7-9 | CASSLVPAGGAEGYTF | TGTGCCAGCAGCTTAGTCCCCGCGGGCGGCGCGGAAGGCTACACCTTC
. | 14 | TRBJ2-3 | . | TRBV9 | CASSVASSTDTQYF | TGTGCCAGCAGCGTCGCGTCTAGCACAGATACGCAGTATTTT
TRBD1 | 14 | TRBJ2-5 | . | TRBV7-8 | CASSPRQGLETQYF | TGTGCCAGCAGCCCCCGACAGGGGCTCGAGACCCAGTACTTC
. | 14 | TRBJ2-7 | . | TRBV7-2 | CASSLGTRTGEQYF | TGTGCCAGCAGCTTAGGGACTCGGACTGGAGAGCAGTACTTC
. | 15 | TRBJ2-3 | . | TRBV20-1 | CSASPQGSSTDTQYF | TGCAGTGCTAGTCCCCAGGGGTCGAGCACAGATACGCAGTATTTT
. | 12 | TRBJ1-3 | many | TRBV29-1 | CSVGGGGNTIYF | TGCAGCGTTGGGGGGGGAGGAAACACCATATATTTT
. | 13 | TRBJ2-7 | once | TRBV6-2/TRBV6-3 | CASSYSRVDEQYF | TGTGCCAGCAGTTACTCGAGGGTGGACGAGCAGTACTTC
. | 12 | TRBJ1-1 | . | TRBV28 | CASKRPNTEAFF | TGTGCCAGCAAGCGGCCCAACACTGAAGCTTTCTTT
. | 13 | TRBJ2-7 | . | TRBV18 | CASSPLQDSEQYF | TGTGCCAGCTCACCACTTCAGGACTCCGAGCAGTACTTC
. | 13 | TRBJ2-1 | few | TRBV27 | CAVGASGYNEQFF | TGTGCCGTGGGGGCTAGCGGCTACAATGAGCAGTTCTTC
. | 12 | TRBJ2-3 | . | TRBV24-1 | CATSDFQYPQYF | TGTGCCACCAGTGATTTCCAGTACCCGCAGTATTTT
. | 15 | TRBJ1-6 | few | TRBV28 | CASSLPGFYNSPLHF | TGTGCCAGCAGTTTACCCGGGTTCTATAATTCACCCCTCCACTTT
TRBD1 | 11 | TRBJ1-2 | . | TRBV10-2 | CAAQGARGYTF | TGCGCCGCGCAGGGGGCGCGGGGCTACACCTTC
. | 13 | TRBJ1-1 | . | TRBV6-5 | CASTAGWATEAFF | TGTGCCAGCACCGCAGGGTGGGCCACTGAAGCTTTCTTT
. | 13 | TRBJ2-7 | . | TRBV4-3 | CASSQDTGDEQYF | TGCGCCAGCAGCCAAGATACCGGGGACGAGCAGTACTTC
. | 14 | TRBJ2-1 | . | TRBV5-1 | CASSRGIPSNEQFF | TGCGCCAGCAGCCGCGGGATTCCCTCCAATGAGCAGTTCTTC
TRBD2 | 16 | TRBJ2-7 | . | TRBV20-1 | CSASVSGLAGRAEQYF | TGCAGTGCTAGTGTGTCCGGACTAGCGGGAAGGGCCGAGCAGTACTTC
TRBD2 | 14 | TRBJ2-5 | . | TRBV24-1 | CATSDPAGGWTQYF | TGTGCCACCAGTGATCCCGCGGGGGGATGGACCCAGTACTTC
. | 13 | TRBJ2-7 | few | TRBV6-2/TRBV6-3 | CASSYRGGYEQYF | TGTGCCAGCAGTTACAGAGGGGGCTACGAGCAGTACTTC
. | 14 | TRBJ1-1 | few | TRBV29-1 | CSVSRPPSGTEAFF | TGCAGCGTCTCCCGACCCCCCTCGGGAACTGAAGCTTTCTTT
. | 14 | TRBJ1-4 | . | TRBV24-1 | CATSGPQENEKLFF | TGTGCCACCAGTGGTCCCCAGGAAAATGAAAAACTGTTTTTT
TRBD1 | 15 | TRBJ1-2 | . | TRBV20-1 | CSASAGTGRNYGYTF | TGCAGTGCTAGTGCCGGGACAGGGCGCAACTATGGCTACACCTTC
TRBD1 | 13 | TRBJ1-5 | . | TRBV24-1 | CATRDRGNQPQHF | TGTGCCACCAGGGACAGGGGGAATCAGCCCCAGCATTTT
. | 11 | TRBJ1-2 | once | TRBV28 | CASSFSTGYTF | TGTGCCAGCAGTTTCTCTACTGGCTACACCTTC
. | 15 | TRBJ1-1 | . | TRBV5-1 | CASSFTEGGRTEAFF | TGCGCCAGCAGCTTTACAGAGGGGGGGCGGACTGAAGCTTTCTTT
. | 14 | TRBJ2-1 | . | TRBV7-2 | CASSFPGQPMEQFF | TGTGCCAGCAGCTTTCCGGGACAACCTATGGAGCAGTTCTTC
TRBD1 | 16 | TRBJ2-1 | . | TRBV28 | CASSLVGTGQYHEQFF | TGTGCCAGCAGTTTAGTAGGGACAGGTCAGTACCATGAGCAGTTCTTC
TRBD2 | 14 | TRBJ2-3 | . | TRBV6-2/TRBV6-3 | CASSLLAGVDTQYF | TGTGCCAGCAGTCTCCTAGCGGGAGTTGATACGCAGTATTTT
TRBD2 | 15 | TRBJ2-7 | . | TRBV10-2 | CASSPRTSASYEQYF | TGCGCCAGCAGTCCCCGGACTAGCGCCTCCTACGAGCAGTACTTC
. | 13 | TRBJ2-7 | . | TRBV6-5 | CASSLNRAYEQYF | TGTGCCAGCAGTCTCAACAGAGCCTACGAGCAGTACTTC
. | 15 | TRBJ2-7 | . | TRBV19 | CASSISVDLPYEQYF | TGTGCCAGTAGTATTTCGGTGGACTTACCCTACGAGCAGTACTTC
TRBD2 | 18 | TRBJ2-1 | . | TRBV18 | CASSAIGPAGDVYNEQFF | TGTGCCAGCTCAGCCATCGGGCCAGCGGGAGATGTCTACAATGAGCAGTTCTTC
. | 14 | TRBJ2-2 | . | TRBV5-1 | CASSLFTNTGELFF | TGCGCCAGCAGCTTGTTCACTAACACCGGGGAGCTGTTTTTT
. | 15 | TRBJ1-1 | . | TRBV12-5 | CASGLVGGSRTEAFF | TGTGCTAGTGGTTTGGTAGGGGGATCGAGAACTGAAGCTTTCTTT
. | 15 | TRBJ2-3 | . | TRBV4-2 | CASSQDGTGGDTQYF | TGTGCCAGCAGCCAAGATGGGACCGGGGGAGATACGCAGTATTTT
. | 15 | TRBJ1-2 | few | TRBV28 | CASSLFGDTNYGYTF | TGTGCCAGCAGTTTATTCGGGGATACCAACTATGGCTACACCTTC
TRBD2 | 14 | TRBJ2-1 | . | TRBV27 | CASSFVAGEREQFF | TGTGCCAGCAGTTTCGTAGCGGGAGAGAGGGAGCAGTTCTTC
TRBD2 | 16 | TRBJ2-3 | . | TRBV29-1 | CSVPPGGRAAADTQYF | TGCAGCGTTCCTCCCGGCGGGAGGGCCGCGGCAGATACGCAGTATTTT
. | 12 | TRBJ2-1 | . | TRBV10-3 | CAISESVDEQFF | TGTGCCATCAGTGAGTCAGTAGATGAGCAGTTCTTC
TRBD1 | 14 | TRBJ2-7 | once | TRBV9 | CASSVADRDYEQYF | TGTGCCAGCAGCGTCGCGGACAGGGACTACGAGCAGTACTTC
TRBD2 | 15 | TRBJ2-5 | once | TRBV18 | CASSPPERGGETQYF | TGTGCCAGCTCACCACCGGAGAGGGGAGGGGAGACCCAGTACTTC
TRBD2 | 15 | TRBJ2-1 | . | TRBV27 | CASSPRRAGDNEQFF | TGTGCCAGCAGCCCAAGACGAGCGGGGGACAATGAGCAGTTCTTC
. | 16 | TRBJ1-6 | . | TRBV3-1/TRBV3-2 | CASSPPRTATGGPLHF | TGTGCCAGCAGCCCCCCCCGAACAGCGACAGGAGGACCCCTCCACTTT
TRBD2 | 14 | TRBJ2-2 | . | TRBV10-3 | CAIRTSGDTGELFF | TGTGCCATCAGGACTAGCGGGGACACCGGGGAGCTGTTTTTT
. | 12 | TRBJ1-1 | . | TRBV30 | CAWGGMNTEAFF | TGTGCCTGGGGCGGTATGAACACTGAAGCTTTCTTT
. | 15 | TRBJ2-7 | . | TRBV7-9 | CASRSTGFDSYEQYF | TGTGCCAGCAGGTCGACAGGCTTCGACTCCTACGAGCAGTACTTC
TRBD2 | 16 | TRBJ2-7 | few | TRBV9 | CASSPSLGGSSYEQYF | TGTGCCAGCAGCCCTTCTCTCGGGGGGAGCTCCTACGAGCAGTACTTC
. | 14 | TRBJ1-5 | . | TRBV7-2 | CASSFSGSGQPQHF | TGTGCCAGCAGCTTTTCCGGGTCAGGGCAGCCCCAGCATTTT
. | 13 | TRBJ1-4 | few | TRBV27 | CASRRMSGEKLFF | TGTGCCAGCAGGAGGATGAGCGGTGAAAAACTGTTTTTT
TRBD2 | 15 | TRBJ2-3 | . | TRBV13 | CASSFQRETTDTQYF | TGTGCCAGCAGCTTCCAGCGGGAGACTACAGATACGCAGTATTTT